A single sample gave rise to the 12 T cell receptor beta chains below, sequenced in a study of blood T cell repertoires in COVID-19. Clones were read by immunoSEQ multiplex PCR, and TCRdb kept only the in-frame ones, dropping some. Seen here are around 300,000 clones, 86% observed once, and the top ten hold 3%. The specimen was peripheral blood. These receptors originate from a woman younger than 45 with active or convalescent COVID-19.

The chain combines TRBV13 with TRBJ1-6, with TRBD1 matching over 8 bases. Unmatched junction bases numbered 18, after V lost 5 bases and J lost 9 bases. Looked up from germline, CDR1 is PRHDT and CDR2 is FYEKMQ (reference sequence). CDR3 length equals 18 residues. CDR3 region: CASSTQTVGTGRGSPLHF. CDR3 in DNA: TGTGCCAGCAGCACGCAAACCGTAGGGACAGGAAGAGGTTCACCCCTCCACTTT.

The J gene is TRBJ2-7, the V gene TRBV18; 11 bases agree with TRBD1. V lost 2 bases and J lost 7; bases outside the gene matches: 7. CDR1 and CDR2 (germline): KGHSH, LQKENI. The CDR3 is 15 amino acids. The CDR3 nucleotides read TGTGCCAGCTCACCAGCCGGACAGGGGGCGGGAGAGCAGTACTTC. Protein sequence: CASSPAGQGAGEQYF.

The V gene is TRBV5-1, the J gene TRBJ2-5, with 14 bases identical to TRBD2. J lost 2 bases, V lost 4 bases, and 7 bases had no gene match. The CDR3 spans 17 residues. The germline gives CDR1 SGHRS, CDR2 YFSETQ. This CDR3 is CASSIGTSGGLQETQYF. The CDR3 DNA reads TGCGCCAGCAGCATCGGGACTAGCGGGGGATTGCAAGAGACCCAGTACTTC.

This clone was picked up one time. The CDR3 bases are TGTGCCAGCAGTTACCCCCCCCCGCGACAGTACAATCAGCCCCAGCATTTT. This sequence encodes CASSYPPPRQYNQPQHF. The V call is TRBV6-2 or TRBV6-3, the J call TRBJ1-5; weak D call: TRBD1 (5 bases). The length of the CDR3 is 17 residues. Germline V gene lookup returns CDR1 MNHEY and CDR2 SVGEGT. Trimming removed 2 bases from V and 3 bases from J, with 17 bases in between.

The chain couples TRBV7-3 to TRBJ2-3; TRBD2 matches 9 bases. Trimming at V came to 4 bases and at J to 2 bases, leaving 13 bases not matched to a gene. The germline gives CDR1 SGHTA, CDR2 FQGTGA. This CDR3 region has 18 residues. The CDR3 DNA follows: TGTGCCAGCAGCTCCCCTATAGGGCGGGGGGGTTACACAGATACGCAGTATTTT. Its translation: CASSSPIGRGGYTDTQYF.

The chain is built from TRBV6-5 and TRBJ1-2; D may be TRBD1 (5 bases). Germline V gene sequence: CDR1 MNHEY, CDR2 SVGAGI. The CDR3 spans 12 residues. Trimming cost V 8 bases and J 4 bases, with 11 bases left between them. This chain's CDR3 is CASGGRGYGYTF. The CDR3 region has the DNA TGTGCCAGCGGAGGGAGGGGCTATGGCTACACCTTC.

This chain joins TRBV2 and TRBJ1-5; 7 nucleotides align to TRBD1. Germline loops: CDR1 SNHLY, CDR2 FYNNEI. The CDR3 length is 14 residues. V was pared by 2 bases and J by 5 bases, with 3 bases of the junction left unmatched. The CDR3 coding sequence is TGTGCCAGCAGTGAACAGGGGGTGTATCAGCCCCAGCATTTT. This gives the protein CASSEQGVYQPQHF.

The rearrangement links TRBV6-5 to TRBJ1-5, with D uncertain. Trimming took off 5 bases at V and 7 bases at J, with 12 bases between the two ends. The germline V gene has CDR1 MNHEY and CDR2 SVGAGI. This CDR3 has 13 amino acids. The DNA for the CDR3 is TGTGCCAGCAGTCAAAACACGCCCCAGCCCCAGCATTTT. Amino acids: CASSQNTPQPQHF.

V is TRBV19 and J is TRBJ1-2; no reliable D call. The CDR3 sequence is 13 residues long. The germline V and J ends were trimmed by 4 bases and 4 bases, with 10 bases remaining between them. The germline V gene has CDR1 LNHDA and CDR2 SQIVND (reference sequence). DNA for the CDR3: TGTGCCAGTAGTAAGAGAAATGGCTATGGCTACACCTTC. Amino acid sequence: CASSKRNGYGYTF.

CDR3 sequence reads: CASRRGLAVLDEQFF. As DNA, the CDR3 is TGCGCCAGCAGGAGGGGACTAGCAGTTTTGGATGAGCAGTTCTTC. The chain links TRBV10-2 to TRBJ2-1; 9 bases align to TRBD2. V trimming: 6 bases; J trimming: 8 bases; junction bases outside the gene matches: 11. This CDR3 has 15 amino acids. CDR1 WSHSY and CDR2 SAAADI come from the germline V gene.

V usage is TRBV7-8 and J usage is TRBJ2-7, with TRBD1 matching over 10 bases. The CDR3 covers 14 residues. Germline V CDR1 and CDR2: SGHVS, FQNEAQ. The junction had 6 bases not matched to a gene; V was cut back by 5 bases and J by 5 bases. CDR3 region: CASSRGQGHNEQYF. CDR3 sequence (DNA): TGTGCCAGCAGCCGGGGACAGGGGCACAACGAGCAGTACTTC.

V is TRBV28 and J is TRBJ1-2, with 9 bases that match TRBD1. The ends lost 1 base at V and 8 bases at J; junction bases unmatched: 14. The CDR3 sequence is 17 residues long. In germline, CDR1 is MDHEN, CDR2 SYDVKM. The CDR3 DNA follows: TGTGCCAGCAGTTTATTGCTTGGGACAGGGCCCCTCGGGGGCTACACCTTC. This encodes CASSLLLGTGPLGGYTF.